This T cell receptor (beta chain) was sequenced for a study of T cells in localized non-small cell lung cancer. TCRdb's copy holds only in-frame clones and misses some; the assay was immunoSEQ multiplex PCR. The data show around 96,000 clones, with approximately 91% seen just once and about 4% held by the top ten. The count of this clone is one. What it recognizes is unknown. Per the germline V gene, CDR1 is MDHEN and CDR2 is SYDVKM. This CDR3 has 15 residues. The V gene lost 7 bases and the J gene lost 0 bases, with 15 bases spanning the gap. Study-level points and caveats: Exceeding tumor, uninvolved adjacent lung had the highest T cell clonality. Appearance in adjacent lung was seen for a median roughly 50 of the top 100 tumor clones. Blood T cell density predicted longer survival; adjacent-lung clonality, shorter. Owing to sequencing of a solitary tumor region, heterogeneity cannot be discounted.

Sequenced here: PBMCs, sampled before any cancer treatment. The sequence came from a woman aged 40 to 75 with stage II squamous cell lung carcinoma. The chain has TRBV28 and TRBJ1-1; tentative D call: TRBD1 (6 bases). The CDR3 sequence is CASTSTGAMNTEAFF. The CDR3 region has the DNA TGTGCCAGCACCTCTACGGGGGCCATGAACACTGAAGCTTTCTTT.